This note documents a single T cell receptor (beta chain) sequence. The data belong to a study of technical replicates of blood from several donors. Trimming removed 5 bases at V and 7 bases at J, with 19 bases between. The CDR3 totals 15 residues. Germline V gene lookup returns CDR1 SEHNR and CDR2 FQNEAQ (reference sequence). Produced via immunoSEQ multiplex PCR; TCRdb's table is partial and in-frame only. In the table there are about 56,000 clones, around 93% of which are singletons. This receptor was obtained from a human donor in good health. Some clones in this sample may be carry-over from other donors' samples. The sequencing sample was made of PBMCs. This rearrangement joins TRBV7-9 to TRBJ2-3; D is undetermined. The CDR3 region is CASSPKLGLPNTQYF. Written as DNA, the CDR3 is TGTGCCAGCAGCCCGAAATTGGGCCTCCCAAATACGCAGTATTTT. Complete variable domain (other parts from reference TRBV7-9 and TRBJ2-3): DTGVSQNPRHKITKRGQNVTFRCDPISEHNRLYWYRQTLGQGPEFLTYFQNEAQLEKSRLLSDRFSAERPKGSFSTLEIQRTEQGDSAMYLCASSPKLGLPNTQYFGPGTRLTVL.